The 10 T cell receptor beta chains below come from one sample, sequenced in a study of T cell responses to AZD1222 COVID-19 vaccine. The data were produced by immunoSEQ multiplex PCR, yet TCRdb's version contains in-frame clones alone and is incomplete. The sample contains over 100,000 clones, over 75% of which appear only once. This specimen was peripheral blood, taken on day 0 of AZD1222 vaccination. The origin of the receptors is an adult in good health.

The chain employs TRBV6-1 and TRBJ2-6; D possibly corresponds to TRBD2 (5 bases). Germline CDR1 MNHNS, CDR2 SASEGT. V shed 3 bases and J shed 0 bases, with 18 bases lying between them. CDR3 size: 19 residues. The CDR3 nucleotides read TGTGCCAGCAGTGAGTGGAGCGGAAGACTACTCTCTGGGGCCAACGTCCTGACTTTC. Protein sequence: CASSEWSGRLLSGANVLTF.

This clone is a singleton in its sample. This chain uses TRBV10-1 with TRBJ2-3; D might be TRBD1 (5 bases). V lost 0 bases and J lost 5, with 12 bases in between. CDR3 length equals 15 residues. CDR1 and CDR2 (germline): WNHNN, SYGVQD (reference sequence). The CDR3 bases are TGCGCCAGCAGTGAGTCTGGGGCGCGAGAAGATACGCAGTATTTT. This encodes CASSESGAREDTQYF.

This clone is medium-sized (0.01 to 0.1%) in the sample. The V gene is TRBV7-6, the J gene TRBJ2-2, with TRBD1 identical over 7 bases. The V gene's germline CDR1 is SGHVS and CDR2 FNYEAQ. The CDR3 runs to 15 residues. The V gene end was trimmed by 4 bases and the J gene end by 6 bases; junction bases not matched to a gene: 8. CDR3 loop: CASSYIAGGPGELFF. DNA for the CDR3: TGTGCCAGCAGCTACATAGCAGGGGGTCCCGGGGAGCTGTTTTTT.

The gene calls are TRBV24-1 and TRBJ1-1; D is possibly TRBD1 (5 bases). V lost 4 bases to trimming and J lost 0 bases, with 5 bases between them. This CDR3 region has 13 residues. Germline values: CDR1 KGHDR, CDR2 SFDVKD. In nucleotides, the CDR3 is TGTGCCACCAGTGAGGACATGAACACTGAAGCTTTCTTT. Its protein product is CATSEDMNTEAFF.

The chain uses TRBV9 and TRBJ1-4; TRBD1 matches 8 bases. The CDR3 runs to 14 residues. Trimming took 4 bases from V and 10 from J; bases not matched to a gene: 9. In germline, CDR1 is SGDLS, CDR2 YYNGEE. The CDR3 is CASSPQTGEAKLFF. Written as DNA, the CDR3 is TGTGCCAGCAGCCCACAGACAGGGGAGGCAAAACTGTTTTTT.

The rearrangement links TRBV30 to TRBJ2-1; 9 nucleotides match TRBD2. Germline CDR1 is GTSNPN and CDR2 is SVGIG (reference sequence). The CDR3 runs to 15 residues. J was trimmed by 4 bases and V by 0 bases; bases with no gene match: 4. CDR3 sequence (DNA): TGTGCCTGGAGTGTACTAGCGGGCGTTTACAATGAGCAGTTCTTC. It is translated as CAWSVLAGVYNEQFF.

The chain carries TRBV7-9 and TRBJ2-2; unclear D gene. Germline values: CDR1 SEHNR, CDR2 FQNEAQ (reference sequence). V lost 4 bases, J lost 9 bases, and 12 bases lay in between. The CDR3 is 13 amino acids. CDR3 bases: TGTGCCAGCAGCTCGCCCCTTATCCGGGAGCTGTTTTTT. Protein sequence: CASSSPLIRELFF. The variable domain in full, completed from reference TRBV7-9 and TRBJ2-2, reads DTGVSQNPRHKITKRGQNVTFRCDPISEHNRLYWYRQTLGQGPEFLTYFQNEAQLEKSRLLSDRFSAERPKGSFSTLEIQRTEQGDSAMYLCASSSPLIRELFFGEGSRLTVL.

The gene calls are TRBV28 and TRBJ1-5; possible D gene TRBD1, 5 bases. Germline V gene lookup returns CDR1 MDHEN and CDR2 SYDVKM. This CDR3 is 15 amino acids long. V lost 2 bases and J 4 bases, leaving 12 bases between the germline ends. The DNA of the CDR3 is TGTGCCAGCAGTTTAAGGGGACGGGCTAATCAGCCCCAGCATTTT. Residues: CASSLRGRANQPQHF.

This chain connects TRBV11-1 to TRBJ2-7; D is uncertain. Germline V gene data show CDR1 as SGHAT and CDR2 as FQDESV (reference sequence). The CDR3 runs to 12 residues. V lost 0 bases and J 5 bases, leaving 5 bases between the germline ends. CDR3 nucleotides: TGTGCCAGCAGCTTAGCGGGCCACGAGCAGTACTTC. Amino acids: CASSLAGHEQYF. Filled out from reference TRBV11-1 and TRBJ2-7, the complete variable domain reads EAEVAQSPRYKITEKSQAVAFWCDPISGHATLYWYRQILGQGPELLVQFQDESVVDDSQLPKDRFSAERLKGVDSTLKIQPAELGDSAMYLCASSLAGHEQYFGPGTRLTVT.

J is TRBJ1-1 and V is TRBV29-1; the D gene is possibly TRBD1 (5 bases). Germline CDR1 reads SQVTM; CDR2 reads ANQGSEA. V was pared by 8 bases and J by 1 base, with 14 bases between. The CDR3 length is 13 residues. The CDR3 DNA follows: TGCAGCTTTATCGGGGGGAGGAACACTGAAGCTTTCTTT. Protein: CSFIGGRNTEAFF.